This T cell receptor (beta chain) was sequenced in a study of tumor and adjacent non-tumor tissue in lung cancer. Study-wide background: Some 4.2 million productive TCRbeta reads were obtained per sample on average.

The template was RNA from unsorted bulk tissue. As regards this clonotype: Its specificity is not known. With a much larger clone just one base away, this may be a read error.

Whole-study findings and limits: Compared with tumor, normal lung showed significantly lower TCR diversity.

A modified ARM-PCR protocol with three rounds of nested PCR amplified TCRbeta. Using its own MiXCR run on the multiplex PCR reads, TCRdb lists one record per CDR3 protein. The table includes 200,000 or so distinct CDR3 sequences, 70% to 75% detected once. CDR1 is SQVTM and CDR2 is ANQGSEA in the germline V gene. The V end was cut by 7 bases, the J end by 4 bases, with 13 bases between. The CDR3 totals 12 residues. Sequenced: lung tumor tissue. This TCR derives from a man aged 55 to 70 with non-small cell lung cancer. The V gene is TRBV29-1, the J gene TRBJ1-2, with a possible D match to TRBD1 (5 bases). The CDR3 DNA sequence: TGCAGCGCCAAAGAGAGGGGCTATGGCTACACCTTC. It encodes CSAKERGYGYTF.